Listed below are T cell receptor beta chains from one sample, sequenced in a study of blood T cell repertoires in COVID-19. Assay: immunoSEQ multiplex PCR; the TCRdb copy retains only in-frame clones and omits some. The table shows 300,000 or so clones, with around 87% occurring only once. The sequenced sample consisted of peripheral blood. These receptors all stem from a woman aged 35 to 49 who had recovered from COVID-19. CDR3s include the opening cysteine and the closing phenylalanine or tryptophan. The D gene is left open where the match is weak. Clone size appears in some rows only: once, few, many, or a class for an expanded clone.

j_gene	v_gene	abundance	d_gene	CDR3aa	CDR3nt
TRBJ2-7	TRBV27	-	-	CASFGEAYEQYF	TGTGCCAGCTTCGGGGAAGCCTACGAGCAGTACTTC
TRBJ1-5	TRBV5-1	-	-	CASSAAGGNQPQHF	TGCGCCAGCAGCGCCGCAGGGGGCAATCAGCCCCAGCATTTT
TRBJ2-7	TRBV5-1	-	-	CASSSGAGPYEQYF	TGCGCCAGCAGCTCGGGCGCGGGACCCTACGAGCAGTACTTC
TRBJ1-1	TRBV2	once	-	CASGRETEAFF	TGTGCCAGCGGTCGGGAGACTGAAGCTTTCTTT
TRBJ1-1	TRBV6-4	-	TRBD1	CASSDRTGGQVLFF	TGTGCCAGCAGTGACCGGACAGGGGGCCAAGTTCTTTTCTTT
TRBJ1-1	TRBV2	once	TRBD1	CASNRLGQGRTEAFF	TGTGCCAGCAACCGCCTGGGACAGGGTAGGACTGAAGCTTTCTTT
TRBJ1-4	TRBV7-9	-	-	CASSRGPTTTNEKLFF	TGTGCCAGCAGCCGAGGACCGACTACAACTAATGAAAAACTGTTTTTT
TRBJ1-1	TRBV10-3	-	-	CASHPEGVGTEAFF	TGTGCCAGCCACCCAGAGGGGGTGGGCACTGAAGCTTTCTTT
TRBJ2-6	TRBV11-3	once	TRBD2	CASSPGGTGANVLTF	TGTGCCAGCAGCCCGGGGGGGACTGGGGCCAACGTCCTGACTTTC
TRBJ2-1	TRBV11-1	-	TRBD2	CASSVRRGLDEQFF	TGTGCCAGCAGCGTCCGGCGGGGGTTGGATGAGCAGTTCTTC
TRBJ2-7	TRBV10-3	-	-	CAISASTGNEQYF	TGTGCCATCAGTGCCTCTACAGGGAACGAGCAGTACTTC
TRBJ1-2	TRBV14	-	-	CASSQDWQGGGYTF	TGTGCCAGCAGCCAAGATTGGCAGGGCGGTGGCTACACCTTC
TRBJ1-3	TRBV9	-	-	CASSVGDSSGNTIYF	TGTGCCAGCAGCGTCGGGGATAGCTCTGGAAACACCATATATTTT
TRBJ2-5	TRBV11-2	-	-	CASSPSRQETQYF	TGTGCCAGCAGCCCCTCCCGTCAAGAGACCCAGTACTTC
TRBJ1-1	TRBV9	few	-	CASSVGLARNTEAFF	TGTGCCAGCAGCGTAGGATTGGCACGGAACACTGAAGCTTTCTTT
TRBJ2-5	TRBV7-9	-	TRBD1	CASSLRGQQETQYF	TGTGCCAGCAGCTTGAGGGGACAGCAAGAGACCCAGTACTTC
TRBJ1-1	TRBV3-1/TRBV3-2	-	TRBD1	CASRQGARPEAFF	TGTGCCAGCAGACAGGGGGCGAGGCCTGAAGCTTTCTTT
TRBJ2-4	TRBV11-2	-	-	CASSSVLRAKNIQYF	TGTGCCAGCAGCTCAGTGTTGAGGGCCAAAAACATTCAGTACTTC
TRBJ1-5	TRBV5-6	-	-	CASSAQGRDQPQHF	TGTGCCAGCAGCGCACAGGGACGTGATCAGCCCCAGCATTTT
TRBJ2-1	TRBV5-1	-	TRBD1	CASSLQGQGAYEQFF	TGCGCCAGCAGCTTGCAGGGACAGGGGGCATATGAGCAGTTCTTC
TRBJ2-7	TRBV18	few	-	CASSPIGEVDEQYF	TGTGCCAGCTCACCGATTGGCGAGGTCGACGAGCAGTACTTC
TRBJ1-1	TRBV28	once	-	CASSLSGASGTEAFF	TGTGCCAGCAGTTTATCTGGGGCTTCCGGCACTGAAGCTTTCTTT
TRBJ2-7	TRBV7-9	-	TRBD2	CASSLLAGAYEQYF	TGTGCCAGCAGCTTGTTAGCGGGAGCCTACGAGCAGTACTTC
TRBJ1-3	TRBV5-1	-	-	CASSLGDNSGNTIYF	TGCGCCAGCAGCTTAGGGGACAACTCTGGAAACACCATATATTTT
TRBJ2-7	TRBV2	-	TRBD1	CASSERATGSLSYEQYF	TGTGCCAGCAGTGAAAGAGCGACAGGGTCACTCTCCTACGAGCAGTACTTC
TRBJ2-7	TRBV2	-	-	CASSGARGSYEQYF	TGTGCCAGCAGTGGGGCCAGGGGATCCTACGAGCAGTACTTC
TRBJ2-1	TRBV2	-	TRBD2	CAGSGLPSSYNEQFF	TGTGCCGGATCGGGACTACCGAGCTCCTACAATGAGCAGTTCTTC
TRBJ2-1	TRBV3-1/TRBV3-2	-	TRBD2	CASSLFRGGRYEQFF	TGTGCCAGCAGTCTCTTTCGGGGGGGCCGATATGAGCAGTTCTTC
TRBJ2-7	TRBV24-1	-	TRBD1	CATSDPDRGYEQYF	TGTGCCACCAGTGACCCTGACAGGGGCTACGAGCAGTACTTC
TRBJ2-1	TRBV7-3	-	TRBD1	CASSLGTGVSDEQFF	TGTGCCAGCAGCTTAGGCACAGGGGTTTCGGATGAGCAGTTCTTC
TRBJ2-5	TRBV9	-	TRBD1	CASSVTGVGQETQYF	TGTGCCAGCAGCGTGACAGGGGTGGGCCAAGAGACCCAGTACTTC